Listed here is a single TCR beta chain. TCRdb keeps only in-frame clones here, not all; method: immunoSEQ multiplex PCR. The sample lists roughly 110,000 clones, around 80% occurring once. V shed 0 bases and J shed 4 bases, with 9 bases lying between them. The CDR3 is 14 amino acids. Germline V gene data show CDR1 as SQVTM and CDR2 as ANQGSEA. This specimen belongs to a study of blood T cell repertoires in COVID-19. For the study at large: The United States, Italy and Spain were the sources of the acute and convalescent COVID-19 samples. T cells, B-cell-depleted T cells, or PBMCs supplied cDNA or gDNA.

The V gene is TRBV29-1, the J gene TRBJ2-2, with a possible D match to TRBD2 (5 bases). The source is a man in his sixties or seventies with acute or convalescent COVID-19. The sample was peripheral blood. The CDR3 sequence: CSVEERVGTGELFF. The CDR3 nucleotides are TGCAGCGTTGAAGAGAGGGTGGGCACCGGGGAGCTGTTTTTT.